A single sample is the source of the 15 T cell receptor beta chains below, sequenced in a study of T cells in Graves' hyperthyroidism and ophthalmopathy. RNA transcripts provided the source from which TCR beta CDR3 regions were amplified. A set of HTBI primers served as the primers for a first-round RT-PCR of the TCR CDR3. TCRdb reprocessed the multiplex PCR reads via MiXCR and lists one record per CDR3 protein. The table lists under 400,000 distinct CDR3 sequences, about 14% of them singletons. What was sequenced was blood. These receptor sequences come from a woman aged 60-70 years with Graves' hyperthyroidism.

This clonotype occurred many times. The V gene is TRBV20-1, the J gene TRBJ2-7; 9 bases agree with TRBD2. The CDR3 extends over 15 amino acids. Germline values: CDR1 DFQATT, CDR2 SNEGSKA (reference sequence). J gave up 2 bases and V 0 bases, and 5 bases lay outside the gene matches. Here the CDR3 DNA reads TGCAGTGCTAGAGAAGGGCTAGCGGGGACCTACGAGCAGTACTTC. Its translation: CSAREGLAGTYEQYF.

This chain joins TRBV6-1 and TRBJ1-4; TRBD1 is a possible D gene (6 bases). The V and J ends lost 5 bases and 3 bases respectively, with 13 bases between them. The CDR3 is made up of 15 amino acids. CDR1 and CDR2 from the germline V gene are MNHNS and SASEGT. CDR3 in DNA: TGTGCCAGCAGTTTGGGGGGGCGAGCTAATGAAAAACTGTTTTTT. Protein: CASSLGGRANEKLFF.

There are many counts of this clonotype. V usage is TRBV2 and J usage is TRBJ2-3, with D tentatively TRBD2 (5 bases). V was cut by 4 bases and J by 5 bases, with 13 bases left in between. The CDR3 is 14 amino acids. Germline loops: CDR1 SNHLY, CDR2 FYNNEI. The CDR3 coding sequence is TGTGCCAGCAGTGTTCTCCTAGAGGGAGATACGCAGTATTTT. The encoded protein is CASSVLLEGDTQYF. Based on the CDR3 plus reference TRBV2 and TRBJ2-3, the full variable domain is EPEVTQTPSHQVTQMGQEVILRCVPISNHLYFYWYRQILGQKVEFLVSFYNNEISEKSEIFDDQFSVERPDGSNFTLKIRSTKLEDSAMYFCASSVLLEGDTQYFGPGTRLTVL.

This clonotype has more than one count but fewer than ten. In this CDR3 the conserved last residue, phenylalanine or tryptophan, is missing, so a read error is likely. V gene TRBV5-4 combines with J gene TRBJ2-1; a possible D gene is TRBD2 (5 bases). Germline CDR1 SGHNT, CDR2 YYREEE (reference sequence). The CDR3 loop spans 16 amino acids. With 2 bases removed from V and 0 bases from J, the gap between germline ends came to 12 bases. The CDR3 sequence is CASSFPGSDSYNEQFL. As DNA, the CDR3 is TGTGCCAGCAGCTTTCCGGGTAGCGACTCCTACAATGAGCAGTTCCTC.

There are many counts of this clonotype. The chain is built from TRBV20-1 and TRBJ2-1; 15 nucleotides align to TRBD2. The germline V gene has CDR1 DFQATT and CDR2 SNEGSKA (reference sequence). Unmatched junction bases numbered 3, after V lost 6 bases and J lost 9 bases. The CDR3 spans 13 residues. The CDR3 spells CSAGLAGGFEQFF. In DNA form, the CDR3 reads TGCAGTGCGGGACTAGCGGGAGGATTTGAGCAGTTCTTC.

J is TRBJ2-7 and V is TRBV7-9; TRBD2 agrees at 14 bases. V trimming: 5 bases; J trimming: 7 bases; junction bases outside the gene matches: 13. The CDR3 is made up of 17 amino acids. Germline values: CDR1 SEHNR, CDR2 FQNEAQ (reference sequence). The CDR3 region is CASSPGLAGEARWEQYF. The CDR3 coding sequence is TGTGCCAGCAGCCCGGGACTAGCGGGAGAGGCTCGGTGGGAGCAGTACTTC.

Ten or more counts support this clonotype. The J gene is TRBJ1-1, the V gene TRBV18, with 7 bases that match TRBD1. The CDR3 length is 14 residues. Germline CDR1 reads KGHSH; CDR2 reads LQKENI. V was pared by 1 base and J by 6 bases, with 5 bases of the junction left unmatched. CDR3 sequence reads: CASSPQGAVPEAFF. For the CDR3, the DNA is TGTGCCAGCTCACCACAGGGGGCCGTCCCTGAAGCTTTCTTT.

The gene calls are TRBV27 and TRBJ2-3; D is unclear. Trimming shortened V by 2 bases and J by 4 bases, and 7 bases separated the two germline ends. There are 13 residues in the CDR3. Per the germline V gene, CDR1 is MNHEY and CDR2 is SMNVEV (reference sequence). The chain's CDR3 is CASSLLPADTQYF. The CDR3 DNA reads TGTGCCAGCAGTTTACTCCCCGCAGATACGCAGTATTTT.

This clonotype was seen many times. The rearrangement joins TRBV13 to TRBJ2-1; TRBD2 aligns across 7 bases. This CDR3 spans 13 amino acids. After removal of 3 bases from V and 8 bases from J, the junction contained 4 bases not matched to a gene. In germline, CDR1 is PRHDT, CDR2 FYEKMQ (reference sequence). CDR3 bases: TGTGCCAGCAGCTTCGGGGGGTTAGATGAGCAGTTCTTC. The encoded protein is CASSFGGLDEQFF.

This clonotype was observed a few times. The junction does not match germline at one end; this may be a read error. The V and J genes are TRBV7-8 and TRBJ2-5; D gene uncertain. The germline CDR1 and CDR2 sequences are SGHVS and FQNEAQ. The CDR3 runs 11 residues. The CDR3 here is CASTLREAQYF. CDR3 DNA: TGTGCCAGCACCCTAAGAGAGGCCCAGTACTTC.

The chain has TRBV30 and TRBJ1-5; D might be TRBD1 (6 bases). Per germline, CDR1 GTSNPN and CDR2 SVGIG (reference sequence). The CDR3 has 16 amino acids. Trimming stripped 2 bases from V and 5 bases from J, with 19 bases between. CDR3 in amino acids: CAWSSNSGTRYQPQHF. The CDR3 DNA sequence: TGTGCCTGGAGTTCAAACTCCGGGACAAGATATCAGCCCCAGCATTTT.

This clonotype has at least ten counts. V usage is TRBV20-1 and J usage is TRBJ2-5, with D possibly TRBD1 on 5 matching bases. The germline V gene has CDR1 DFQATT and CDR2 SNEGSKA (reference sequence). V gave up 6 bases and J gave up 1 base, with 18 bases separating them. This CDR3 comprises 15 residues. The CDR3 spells CSAKRLTVAQETQYF. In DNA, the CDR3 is TGCAGTGCCAAACGCCTGACAGTCGCCCAAGAGACCCAGTACTTC.

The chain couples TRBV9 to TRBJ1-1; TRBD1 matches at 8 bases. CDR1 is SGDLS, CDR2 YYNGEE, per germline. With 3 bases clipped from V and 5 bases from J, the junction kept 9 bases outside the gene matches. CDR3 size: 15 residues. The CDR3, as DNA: TGTGCCAGCAGCGGACGGTCAGGGGGCGGGACTGAAGCTTTCTTT. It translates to CASSGRSGGGTEAFF. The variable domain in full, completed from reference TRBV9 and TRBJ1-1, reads DSGVTQTPKHLITATGQRVTLRCSPRSGDLSVYWYQQSLDQGLQFLIQYYNGEERAKGNILERFSAQQFPDLHSELNLSSLELGDSALYFCASSGRSGGGTEAFFGQGTRLTVV.

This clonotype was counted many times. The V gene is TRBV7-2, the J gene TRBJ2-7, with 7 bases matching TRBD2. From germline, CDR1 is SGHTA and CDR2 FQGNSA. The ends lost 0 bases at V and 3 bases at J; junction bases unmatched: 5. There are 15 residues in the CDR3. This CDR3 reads CASSLAASGFYEQYF. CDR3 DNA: TGTGCCAGCAGCTTAGCGGCTAGCGGATTCTACGAGCAGTACTTC. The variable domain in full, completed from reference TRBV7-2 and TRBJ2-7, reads GAGVSQSPSNKVTEKGKDVELRCDPISGHTALYWYRQSLGQGLEFLIYFQGNSAPDKSGLPSDRFSAERTGGSVSTLTIQRTQQEDSAVYLCASSLAASGFYEQYFGPGTRLTVT.

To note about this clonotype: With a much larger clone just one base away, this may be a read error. The CDR3 DNA reads as TGTGCCAGCAGACCTCTTAACTATGGCTACGCCTTC. The encoded protein is CASRPLNYGYAF. This chain connects TRBV28 to TRBJ1-2, with D hard to call. There are 12 residues in the CDR3. The germline CDR1 and CDR2 sequences are MDHEN and SYDVKM.